The 23 T cell receptor beta chains presented below share a single source sample, sequenced in a study of shared clonotypes between healthy human individuals. The method was immunoSEQ multiplex PCR; TCRdb's version includes in-frame clones alone and lacks a portion of them. Of about 580,000 clones in the sample, 95% to 98% were seen once. Terminally differentiated effector memory CD45RA+ cells were excluded from the naive CD8 cells, which were CD45RO-negative and positively selected for CCR7. The sample taken for sequencing was naive CD8+ T cells sorted from blood. These receptors all come from a man under 40 in good health.

The J gene is TRBJ2-7, the V gene TRBV5-1, with TRBD2 identical over 11 bases. The CDR3 has 15 amino acids. Germline values: CDR1 SGHRS, CDR2 YFSETQ. With 6 bases clipped from V and 4 bases from J, the junction kept 9 bases outside the gene matches. The CDR3 sequence: CASTRTSGQTYEQYF. The CDR3 nucleotides read TGCGCCAGCACAAGGACTAGCGGGCAAACTTACGAGCAGTACTTC.

J is TRBJ1-2 and V is TRBV9; D is undetermined. The CDR3 sequence is 12 residues long. Trimming left V 5 bases short and J 5 bases short, with 10 bases between. Germline loops: CDR1 SGDLS, CDR2 YYNGEE. CDR3 amino acids: CASSSQKYGYTF. As DNA, the CDR3 is TGTGCCAGCAGTTCCCAAAAGTATGGCTACACCTTC.

The chain links TRBV15 to TRBJ2-7; the D is unclear. Germline V gives CDR1 LNHNV, CDR2 YYDKDF (reference sequence). Trimming left V 2 bases short and J 3 bases short, with 14 bases between. The CDR3 has 15 amino acids. CDR3 region: CATSRYAGPVYEQYF. The CDR3 nucleotides read TGTGCCACCAGCAGATACGCTGGGCCCGTCTACGAGCAGTACTTC.

The J gene is TRBJ1-2, the V gene TRBV19, with 8 nucleotides matching TRBD1. The trim removed 10 bases at V and 4 bases at J, leaving 14 bases unmatched. The germline CDR1 and CDR2 sequences are LNHDA and SQIVND (reference sequence). The CDR3 covers 15 residues. The CDR3: CATFHRAGTGYGYTF. The CDR3 DNA is TGTGCCACTTTTCATCGAGCCGGGACAGGCTATGGCTACACCTTC.

J is TRBJ1-2 and V is TRBV29-1; the match to TRBD1 covers 10 bases. Per germline, CDR1 SQVTM and CDR2 ANQGSEA. V was pared by 0 bases and J by 3 bases, with 10 bases of the junction left unmatched. The CDR3 spans 17 residues. Written as DNA, the CDR3 is TGCAGCGTTGAAGATCGGCTGGGACAGGGGATTGACTATGGCTACACCTTC. This gives the protein CSVEDRLGQGIDYGYTF.

This rearrangement joins TRBV10-2 to TRBJ2-1, with D possibly matching TRBD2 (7 bases). V lost 5 bases and J lost 15, with 38 bases in between. Germline V gives CDR1 WSHSY, CDR2 SAAADI. This CDR3 region has 19 residues. This CDR3 reads CASSYPYRRDYKTQGGPFF. The CDR3 nucleotides are TGCGCCAGCAGTTACCCCTACCGCCGGGACTATAAAACTCAAGGGGGTCCGTTCTTC.

The CDR3 sequence: CASSPDRGREKLFF. The CDR3 DNA sequence: TGTGCCAGCAGTCCCGACAGGGGGAGGGAAAAACTGTTTTTT. This chain uses TRBV28 with TRBJ1-4; 9 nucleotides match TRBD1. V shed 5 bases and J 8 bases; nucleotides not matched to a gene: 6. CDR1 and CDR2 (germline): MDHEN, SYDVKM. There are 14 residues in the CDR3.

This clone was counted a single time. The gene calls are TRBV19 and TRBJ2-5; no clear D gene. Germline CDR1 is LNHDA and CDR2 is SQIVND (reference sequence). The CDR3 totals 15 residues. Trimming removed 4 bases at V and 2 bases at J, with 14 bases between. The CDR3 nucleotides read TGTGCCAGTAGTAAGCTCGGTGGCTCTCAAGAGACCCAGTACTTC. Translated, it gives CASSKLGGSQETQYF.

This rearrangement joins TRBV7-8 to TRBJ1-1; no clear D. In germline, CDR1 is SGHVS, CDR2 FQNEAQ. This CDR3 contains 15 residues. Trimming removed 1 base at V and 1 base at J, with 10 bases between. CDR3 DNA sequence: TGTGCCAGCAGCTTAGTGCCGGGAGCGAACACTGAAGCTTTCTTT. Protein sequence: CASSLVPGANTEAFF.

The V and J genes are TRBV5-5 and TRBJ1-3; D call uncertain. Germline-derived CDR1 and CDR2 are SGHKS and YYEKEE (reference sequence). CDR3 length: 15 amino acids. Trimming left V 0 bases short and J 0 bases short, with 7 bases between. CDR3: CASSLGSGSGNTIYF. CDR3 nucleotide sequence: TGTGCCAGCAGCTTGGGGTCTGGCTCTGGAAACACCATATATTTT. Looking up the rest from reference TRBV5-5 and TRBJ1-3 gives the full variable domain: DAGVTQSPTHLIKTRGQQVTLRCSPISGHKSVSWYQQVLGQGPQFIFQYYEKEERGRGNFPDRFSARQFPNYSSELNVNALLLGDSALYLCASSLGSGSGNTIYFGEGSWLTVV.

V is TRBV7-6 and J is TRBJ2-1; TRBD2 matches 8 bases. Germline values: CDR1 SGHVS, CDR2 FNYEAQ. The CDR3 consists of 18 residues. V was clipped by 2 bases and J by 4 bases; unmatched bases: 13. CDR3 region: CASSLSQREWSGYNEQFF. The CDR3 nucleotides read TGTGCCAGCAGCTTAAGCCAGCGGGAGTGGTCGGGGTACAATGAGCAGTTCTTC.

J is TRBJ2-1 and V is TRBV27; 7 bases agree with TRBD1. CDR1 and CDR2 (germline): MNHEY, SMNVEV (reference sequence). The CDR3 length is 15 residues. The ends lost 3 bases at V and 5 bases at J; junction bases unmatched: 7. CDR3 amino acids: CASSFGPGGNNEQFF. CDR3 sequence (DNA): TGTGCCAGCAGTTTTGGGCCAGGGGGTAACAATGAGCAGTTCTTC.

The chain has TRBV4-1 and TRBJ1-1, with D perhaps TRBD1 (5 bases). The CDR3 runs to 12 residues. Germline CDR1 MGHRA, CDR2 YSYEKL. V lost 3 bases and J 6 bases, leaving 8 bases between the germline ends. Here the CDR3 reads CASSHGAPEAFF. The CDR3 coding sequence is TGCGCCAGCAGCCACGGGGCCCCTGAAGCTTTCTTT.

The chain links TRBV5-8 to TRBJ2-7; possibly TRBD2 for D (5 bases). CDR1 and CDR2 (germline): SGHTS, YDEGEE. V was cut by 0 bases and J by 3 bases, with 13 bases left in between. CDR3 length: 15 residues. This CDR3 is CASSLVRSGIYEQYF. The CDR3 DNA sequence: TGTGCCAGCAGCTTGGTGAGGTCCGGGATCTACGAGCAGTACTTC.

The rearrangement uses TRBV28 and TRBJ2-1; 7 nucleotides align to TRBD2. V shed 8 bases and J 5 bases; nucleotides not matched to a gene: 15. The CDR3 length is 16 residues. Per germline, CDR1 MDHEN and CDR2 SYDVKM. This chain's CDR3 is CASGTLAALVHNEQFF. In DNA form, the CDR3 reads TGTGCCAGCGGCACTCTAGCGGCGTTAGTCCACAATGAGCAGTTCTTC.

The genes are TRBV4-1 and TRBJ1-1; D perhaps matches TRBD1 (6 bases). Germline V CDR1 and CDR2: MGHRA, YSYEKL. CDR3 length: 14 residues. V gave up 4 bases and J gave up 1 base, with 10 bases separating them. CDR3 in DNA: TGCGCCAGCAGCCTCAGGGGATCGAACACTGAAGCTTTCTTT. The encoded protein is CASSLRGSNTEAFF.

V gene TRBV12-5 combines with J gene TRBJ1-1; a possible D gene is TRBD1 (5 bases). Germline V gives CDR1 LGHNT, CDR2 FRNRAP. This CDR3 region has 13 residues. V was pared by 6 bases and J by 6 bases, with 14 bases between. The CDR3 region is CASGPTGLAEAFF. The DNA for the CDR3 is TGTGCTAGTGGACCAACAGGATTAGCTGAAGCTTTCTTT.

This clone was picked up a small number of times. V gene TRBV5-1 combines with J gene TRBJ2-2, with D uncertain. Trimming removed 0 bases from V and 4 bases from J, with 16 bases in between. The germline V gene encodes CDR1 SGHRS and CDR2 YFSETQ. CDR3 length: 17 residues. Here the CDR3 DNA reads TGCGCCAGCAGCTTGGGGTATTCGGGTTCCACCACCGGGGAGCTGTTTTTT. This codes for CASSLGYSGSTTGELFF.

The V call is TRBV5-1, the J call TRBJ2-1; 10 bases agree with TRBD2. The CDR3 extends over 15 amino acids. Germline loops: CDR1 SGHRS, CDR2 YFSETQ. Trimming cost V 1 base and J 7 bases; bases outside gene matches: 5. The CDR3 DNA reads as TGCGCCAGCAGCTTGCTAGCGGGAGAAAGGAATGAGCAGTTCTTC. This encodes CASSLLAGERNEQFF.

V usage is TRBV29-1 and J usage is TRBJ2-7; 9 nucleotides align to TRBD1. Trimming at V came to 1 base and at J to 0 bases, leaving 1 base not matched to a gene. Germline CDR1 and CDR2: SQVTM and ANQGSEA. The CDR3 is 14 amino acids. CDR3 protein: CSVEGTGASYEQYF. The CDR3 DNA reads as TGCAGCGTTGAAGGGACAGGGGCCTCCTACGAGCAGTACTTC.

The chain employs TRBV7-9 and TRBJ1-1; maybe TRBD1 (5 bases). V gave up 6 bases and J gave up 8 bases, with 10 bases separating them. The CDR3 is 11 amino acids. Per germline, CDR1 SEHNR and CDR2 FQNEAQ (reference sequence). CDR3 loop: CASRGTSEAFF. CDR3 DNA sequence: TGTGCCAGCAGGGGGACGTCCGAAGCTTTCTTT.

This clone appeared once. V is TRBV6-1 and J is TRBJ2-7, with a possible D match to TRBD2 (6 bases). Germline CDR1 MNHNS, CDR2 SASEGT. Trimming removed 4 bases at V and 1 base at J, with 14 bases between. This CDR3 has 15 amino acids. This CDR3 is CASSGVGRTSYEQYF. CDR3 sequence (DNA): TGTGCCAGCAGTGGCGTGGGGAGGACTTCCTACGAGCAGTACTTC.

The genes are TRBV9 and TRBJ2-7; a weak D match, TRBD2 (5 bases). The CDR3 totals 14 residues. Trimming left V 1 base short and J 5 bases short, with 13 bases between. CDR1 and CDR2 (germline): SGDLS, YYNGEE. The CDR3 nucleotides are TGTGCCAGCAGCGTATACCCCAACGGGGACGAGCAGTACTTC. Translated, it gives CASSVYPNGDEQYF.